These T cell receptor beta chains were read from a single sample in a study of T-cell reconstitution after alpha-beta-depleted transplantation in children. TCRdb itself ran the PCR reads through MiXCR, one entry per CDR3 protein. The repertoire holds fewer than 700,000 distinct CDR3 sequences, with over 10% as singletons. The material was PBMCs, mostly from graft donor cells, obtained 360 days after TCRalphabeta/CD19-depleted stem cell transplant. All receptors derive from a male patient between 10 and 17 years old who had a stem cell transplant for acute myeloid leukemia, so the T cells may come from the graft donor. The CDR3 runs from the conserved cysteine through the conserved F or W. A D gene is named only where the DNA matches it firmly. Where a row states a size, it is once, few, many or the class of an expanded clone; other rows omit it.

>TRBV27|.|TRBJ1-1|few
CASSLVRDTDTEAFF
TGTGCCAGCAGTTTAGTCAGGGATACGGACACTGAAGCTTTCTTT
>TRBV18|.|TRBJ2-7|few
CASSAGSGYEQYF
TGTGCCAGCTCAGCCGGTAGCGGCTACGAGCAGTACTTC
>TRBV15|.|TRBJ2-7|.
CATSRVGLQLADDEQYF
TGTGCCACCAGCAGAGTAGGGCTCCAGCTAGCCGACGACGAGCAGTACTTC
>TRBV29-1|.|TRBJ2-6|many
CSVVSGTGANVLTF
TGCAGCGTTGTATCAGGTACTGGGGCCAACGTCCTGACTTTC
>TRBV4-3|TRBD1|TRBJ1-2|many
CASSQVRGQGYGYTF
TGCGCCAGCAGCCAAGTCAGGGGGCAAGGCTATGGCTACACCTTC
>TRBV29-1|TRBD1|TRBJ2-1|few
CSGSTGGDEQFF
TGCAGCGGATCGACAGGGGGCGATGAGCAGTTCTTC
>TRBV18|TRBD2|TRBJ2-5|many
CASSPTSRLAGQETQYF
TGTGCCAGCTCACCGACATCGAGACTAGCGGGTCAAGAGACCCAGTACTTC
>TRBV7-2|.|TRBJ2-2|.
CASSPGARVTGELFF
TGTGCCAGCAGCCCGGGAGCTAGGGTCACCGGGGAGCTGTTTTTT
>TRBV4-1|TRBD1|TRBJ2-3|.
CASSQVGTGRADTQYF
TGCGCCAGCAGCCAAGTCGGGACAGGGCGAGCGGATACGCAGTATTTT
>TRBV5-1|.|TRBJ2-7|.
CASSWNRTQYF
TGCGCCAGCAGCTGGAACAGAACACAGTACTTC
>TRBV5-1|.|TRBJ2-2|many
CASSLSRGRTGELFF
TGCGCCAGCAGCTTGTCCCGGGGGCGCACCGGGGAGCTGTTTTTT
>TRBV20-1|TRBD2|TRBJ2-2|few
CSARDRGAGGGTGELFF
TGCAGTGCTAGAGATAGGGGAGCGGGAGGTGGCACCGGGGAGCTGTTTTTT
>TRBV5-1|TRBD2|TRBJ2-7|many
CASSLTSAYEQYF
TGCGCCAGCAGCTTGACTAGCGCCTACGAGCAGTACTTC
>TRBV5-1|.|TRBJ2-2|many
CASSPPGVTGELFF
TGCGCCAGCAGCCCCCCTGGGGTCACGGGGGAGCTGTTTTTT
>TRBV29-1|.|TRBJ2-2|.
CSAVKELGGNGELFF
TGCAGCGCTGTTAAGGAATTGGGGGGTAACGGGGAGCTGTTTTTT
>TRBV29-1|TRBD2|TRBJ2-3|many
CSVVKGSGRGTDTQYF
TGCAGCGTTGTGAAGGGATCCGGGAGGGGTACAGATACGCAGTATTTT
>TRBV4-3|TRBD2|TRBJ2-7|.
CASSQDSREGYYEQYF
TGCGCCAGCAGCCAAGATTCGCGGGAGGGATACTACGAGCAGTACTTC
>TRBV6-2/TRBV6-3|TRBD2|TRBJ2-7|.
CASRSAGGLYEQYF
TGTGCCAGCAGGTCAGCGGGAGGGCTCTACGAGCAGTACTTC
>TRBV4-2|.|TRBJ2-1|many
CASSQPGGTANNEQFF
TGTGCCAGCAGCCAACCGGGCGGGACAGCCAACAATGAGCAGTTCTTC
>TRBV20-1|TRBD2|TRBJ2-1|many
CSALTSGRDNEQFF
TGCAGTGCACTGACTAGCGGGAGGGACAATGAGCAGTTCTTC
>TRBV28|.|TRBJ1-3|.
CASSPGQLFGNTIYF
TGTGCCAGCAGTCCCGGACAGCTTTTCGGAAACACCATATATTTT
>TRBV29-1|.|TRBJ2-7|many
CSVKRGDLYEQYF
TGCAGCGTAAAAAGGGGAGATCTTTACGAGCAGTACTTC
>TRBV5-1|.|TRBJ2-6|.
CASSLGRWAETSGANVLTF
TGCGCCAGCAGCTTGGGCCGTTGGGCAGAAACCTCTGGGGCCAACGTCCTGACTTTC
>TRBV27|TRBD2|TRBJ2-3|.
CASTTTSGRITDTQYF
TGTGCCAGCACCACGACTAGCGGGAGGATCACAGATACGCAGTATTTT
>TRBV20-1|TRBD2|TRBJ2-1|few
CSASWFSGRAHEQFF
TGCAGTGCTAGCTGGTTCAGCGGGAGGGCCCATGAGCAGTTCTTC
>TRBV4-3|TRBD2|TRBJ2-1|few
CASSQDQPPTSGTINEQFF
TGCGCCAGCAGCCAAGATCAGCCCCCTACTAGCGGGACAATAAATGAGCAGTTCTTC
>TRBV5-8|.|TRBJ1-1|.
CASSLDLSPAEAFF
TGTGCCAGCAGCTTGGATCTTTCCCCTGCTGAAGCTTTCTTT
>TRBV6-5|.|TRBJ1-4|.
CASSLTVRAEKLFF
TGTGCCAGCAGTTTGACAGTGAGGGCTGAAAAACTGTTTTTT
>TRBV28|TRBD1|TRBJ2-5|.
CASSFGGSLQGAQETQYF
TGTGCCAGCAGTTTTGGTGGGAGTCTACAGGGGGCACAAGAGACCCAGTACTTC
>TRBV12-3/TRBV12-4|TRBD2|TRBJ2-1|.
CASSLILLASSGRSSYNEQFF
TGTGCCAGCAGTTTAATTCTCCTTGCGAGTAGCGGGAGAAGCTCCTACAATGAGCAGTTCTTC
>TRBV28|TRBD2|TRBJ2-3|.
CASSLSGGRTLLTDTQYF
TGTGCCAGCAGCCTCTCCGGCGGGAGGACCCTCCTCACAGATACGCAGTATTTT
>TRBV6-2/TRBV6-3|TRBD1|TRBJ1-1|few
CASSYNPDRGHRGTEAFF
TGTGCCAGCAGTTATAACCCGGACAGGGGGCATCGGGGCACTGAAGCTTTCTTT
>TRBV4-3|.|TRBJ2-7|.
CASSRIGTGAYEQYF
TGCGCCAGCAGCCGAATAGGGACTGGAGCCTACGAGCAGTACTTC
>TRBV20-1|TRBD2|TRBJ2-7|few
CSARDPQGRGTSGRMGEQYF
TGCAGTGCTAGAGATCCCCAGGGCCGGGGGACTAGCGGGAGGATGGGCGAGCAGTACTTC
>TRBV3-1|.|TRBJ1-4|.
CASSQYRIGNEKLFF
TGTGCCAGCAGCCAATACAGGATCGGTAATGAAAAACTGTTTTTT
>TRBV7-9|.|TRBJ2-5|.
CASEDPGETQYF
TGTGCCAGCGAGGACCCGGGGGAGACCCAGTACTTC
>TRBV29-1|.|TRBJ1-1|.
CSVDARGGRLGTEAFF
TGCAGCGTTGACGCCAGGGGTGGGAGATTAGGCACTGAAGCTTTCTTT
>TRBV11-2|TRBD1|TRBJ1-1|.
CASSLRQGGYTEAFF
TGTGCCAGCAGCTTACGACAGGGAGGGTACACTGAAGCTTTCTTT
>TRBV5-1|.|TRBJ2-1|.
CASSREGLAERFF
TGCGCCAGCAGCCGCGAGGGACTCGCCGAGAGGTTCTTC